This TCR beta chain originates from a study of blood T cell repertoires in COVID-19. On the study more broadly: The United States, Italy and Spain supplied acute and convalescent COVID-19 samples. Sources were T cells, B-cell-depleted T cells, or PBMCs; the material itself was cDNA or gDNA.

The ends were cut back, 4 bases at V and 0 bases at J, with 12 bases in the middle. Germline CDR1 is LNHNV and CDR2 is YYDKDF (reference sequence). This CDR3 has 15 amino acids. In the original workflow: Estimation of nucleated cell counts relied on the amplification of reference gene primers. Generated by immunoSEQ multiplex PCR, the TCRdb table keeps only in-frame clones and is missing some. The D gene and trimming were derived from the DNA, and the V and J assignments and clone size from that table. The table shows hundreds of thousands of clones, with around 88% occurring only once. Sample: peripheral blood. The sequence was obtained from a woman aged 25 to 45 with COVID-19, enrolled during active disease. The J gene is TRBJ1-2, the V gene TRBV15; possibly TRBD1 for D (5 bases). CDR3 coding DNA: TGTGCCACCAGCAAAGGGGCGGAGTCTAACTATGGCTACACCTTC. This sequence encodes CATSKGAESNYGYTF.